One and the same sample provided the 29 T cell receptor beta chains below, sequenced in a study of shared clonotypes between healthy human individuals. This table comes from immunoSEQ multiplex PCR, and its TCRdb copy is limited to in-frame clones, with some not included. This repertoire shows about 2.5 million clones, around 90% found once; its top ten account for around 0.38%. The specimen was naive CD4+ T cells from PBMCs. Regarding subset: CD45RA+ positively selected. The receptors were sampled from a man aged 18-30 years in good health. Some clones in this sample may be carry-over from other donors' samples.

CDR3 region: CASSGTSGRAYNEQFF. In DNA, the CDR3 is TGTGCCAGCAGCGGGACTAGCGGGAGGGCGTACAATGAGCAGTTCTTC. This rearrangement joins TRBV9 to TRBJ2-1, with 15 nucleotides matching TRBD2. This CDR3 has 16 residues. Germline loops: CDR1 SGDLS, CDR2 YYNGEE. V shed 3 bases and J 4 bases; nucleotides not matched to a gene: 2.

Concerning this clone: Other DNA sequences in this sample translate to the same CDR3. This chain joins TRBV7-3 and TRBJ2-3, with 11 bases that match TRBD1. This CDR3 is 14 amino acids long. Germline V gene sequence: CDR1 SGHTA, CDR2 FQGTGA. Trimming took 3 bases from V and 6 from J; bases not matched to a gene: 2. For the CDR3, the DNA is TGTGCCAGCAGCTTTGGACAGGGGGCGGATACGCAGTATTTT. It yields the protein CASSFGQGADTQYF. Together with reference TRBV7-3 and TRBJ2-3, the CDR3 gives the full variable domain: GAGVSQTPSNKVTEKGKYVELRCDPISGHTALYWYRQSLGQGPEFLIYFQGTGAADDSGLPNDRFFAVRPEGSVSTLKIQRTERGDSAVYLCASSFGQGADTQYFGPGTRLTVL.

The chain has TRBV11-2 and TRBJ2-1, with D possibly matching TRBD1 (5 bases). Trimming took off 0 bases at V and 9 bases at J, with 6 bases between the two ends. The CDR3 length is 12 residues. The germline CDR1 and CDR2 sequences are SGHAT and FQNNGV. In DNA, the CDR3 is TGTGCCAGCAGCTTAGAAGGGGCTGAGCAGTTCTTC. It codes for CASSLEGAEQFF.

The V gene is TRBV27, the J gene TRBJ1-1, with no clear D. CDR1 is MNHEY, CDR2 SMNVEV, per germline (reference sequence). The CDR3 runs to 14 residues. V shed 2 bases and J shed 5 bases, with 12 bases lying between them. This CDR3 is CASSLVPMGTEAFF. The CDR3 DNA is TGTGCCAGCAGTTTAGTCCCGATGGGGACTGAAGCTTTCTTT.

The chain recombines TRBV4-1 with TRBJ2-3; tentatively, D is TRBD2 (5 bases). The CDR3 spans 14 residues. Germline V gives CDR1 MGHRA, CDR2 YSYEKL. The germline V and J ends were trimmed by 10 bases and 2 bases, with 16 bases remaining between them. For the CDR3, the DNA is TGCGCCACGCGGGTGGGAGTGTTCACAGATACGCAGTATTTT. As protein: CATRVGVFTDTQYF.

This chain connects TRBV2 to TRBJ2-7; D ambiguous. V was pared by 6 bases and J by 9 bases, with 18 bases between. The CDR3 contains 13 residues. CDR1 is SNHLY, CDR2 FYNNEI, per germline. CDR3 nucleotides: TGTGCCAGCAGCCCCATACGCCAGACTGGGCAGTACTTC. Amino acid sequence: CASSPIRQTGQYF.

This clone was observed once. Other DNA sequences from this sample encode an identical CDR3 as well. DNA for the CDR3: TGTGCCAGCAGTTACCCTGGGACGGGGGAAGCTTTCTTT. It specifies CASSYPGTGEAFF. The rearrangement links TRBV6-5 to TRBJ1-1; weak D call: TRBD1 (5 bases). V lost 2 bases, J lost 8 bases, and 12 bases lay in between. The CDR3 runs 13 residues. Germline CDR1 reads MNHEY; CDR2 reads SVGAGI.

Of note for this clone: Distinct nucleotide sequences in the sample also encode this CDR3. The chain couples TRBV28 to TRBJ1-1; D may be TRBD1 (6 bases). Germline V gives CDR1 MDHEN, CDR2 SYDVKM. The CDR3 runs 15 residues. V lost 2 bases and J 1 base, leaving 11 bases between the germline ends. The CDR3 loop reads CASSLGGAANTEAFF. The CDR3 nucleotides read TGTGCCAGCAGTTTAGGGGGGGCGGCGAACACTGAAGCTTTCTTT.

This chain's CDR3 is CAWSYGQPGQETQYF. CDR3 in DNA: TGTGCCTGGAGTTATGGACAGCCGGGACAAGAGACCCAGTACTTC. The gene calls are TRBV30 and TRBJ2-5; D perhaps matches TRBD1 (6 bases). The CDR3 runs 15 residues. Trimming shortened V by 2 bases and J by 2 bases, and 15 bases separated the two germline ends. Germline CDR1 reads GTSNPN; CDR2 reads SVGIG (reference sequence).

The chain is built from TRBV7-9 and TRBJ1-3; D gene unclear. The CDR3 is made up of 15 amino acids. Looked up from germline, CDR1 is SEHNR and CDR2 is FQNEAQ (reference sequence). V was cut by 5 bases and J by 7 bases, with 18 bases left in between. The CDR3 DNA follows: TGTGCCAGCAGCCCTCGACCAAGAGGGAGTAACACCATATATTTT. This codes for CASSPRPRGSNTIYF.

The chain links TRBV28 to TRBJ2-7; weak D call: TRBD1 (7 bases). Germline CDR1 reads MDHEN; CDR2 reads SYDVKM. Trimming removed 0 bases from V and 4 bases from J, with 10 bases in between. The CDR3 covers 14 residues. The CDR3 coding sequence is TGTGCCAGCAGTTTATGGACAGGGAGGTACGAGCAGTACTTC. This translates into CASSLWTGRYEQYF.

V gene TRBV28 combines with J gene TRBJ1-2; D remains unclear. V was shortened by 1 base and J by 4 bases, with 7 bases between the two germline ends. Germline V lookup: CDR1 MDHEN, CDR2 SYDVKM. The CDR3 is 13 amino acids. CDR3 sequence (DNA): TGTGCCAGCAGTTTATCGGCCCCCTATGGCTACACCTTC. Translated: CASSLSAPYGYTF.

This clone was seen once. V usage is TRBV6-1 and J usage is TRBJ2-5, with 10 bases fitting TRBD1. The germline gives CDR1 MNHNS, CDR2 SASEGT. The CDR3 covers 15 residues. V was clipped by 6 bases and J by 2 bases; unmatched bases: 6. The CDR3 protein is CASRPGQGGQETQYF. The DNA of the CDR3 is TGTGCCAGCAGGCCTGGACAGGGGGGTCAAGAGACCCAGTACTTC.

The rearrangement uses TRBV7-3 and TRBJ2-2; possible D gene TRBD2, 7 bases. Trimming pared 5 bases from V and 6 bases from J, leaving 13 bases between. The CDR3 loop spans 14 amino acids. From germline, CDR1 is SGHTA and CDR2 FQGTGA. The CDR3 coding sequence is TGTGCCAGCAGCCCCCCGGGGGGCGCCGGGGAGCTGTTTTTT. It is translated as CASSPPGGAGELFF.

Points on this clone: Additional DNA sequences in this sample encode the identical CDR3. The rearrangement joins TRBV7-9 to TRBJ2-3; D unresolved. This CDR3 region has 12 residues. Germline assignment: CDR1 SEHNR and CDR2 FQNEAQ (reference sequence). Trimming removed 6 bases at V and 0 bases at J, with 4 bases between. The CDR3 DNA reads TGTGCCAGCAGTGCTAGCACAGATACGCAGTATTTT. This codes for CASSASTDTQYF.

The chain has TRBV10-3 and TRBJ2-6, with 7 bases lining up with TRBD1. V lost 4 bases to trimming and J lost 0 bases; unmatched junction nucleotides: 9. This CDR3 comprises 18 residues. Germline V gene lookup returns CDR1 ENHRY and CDR2 SYGVKD. CDR3 protein: CAISAGTEILSGANVLTF. CDR3 in DNA: TGTGCCATCAGTGCCGGGACAGAGATTCTCTCTGGGGCCAACGTCCTGACTTTC.

This chain connects TRBV5-1 to TRBJ1-4, with unresolved D. Germline-derived CDR1 and CDR2 are SGHRS and YFSETQ. The CDR3 contains 13 residues. V was clipped by 0 bases and J by 8 bases, with 8 bases between them. The CDR3, as DNA: TGCGCCAGCAGCTTGGAATTCCACGAAAAACTGTTTTTT. Translating gives CASSLEFHEKLFF.

About this clone itself: Other DNA sequences of this sample code for an identical CDR3. The chain recombines TRBV9 with TRBJ2-5, with TRBD2 identical over 9 bases. V gave up 3 bases and J gave up 5 bases; unmatched junction bases: 5. The germline V gene has CDR1 SGDLS and CDR2 YYNGEE. The CDR3 covers 14 residues. DNA of the CDR3: TGTGCCAGCAGCGCAAGCGGGAGGTGGGAGACCCAGTACTTC. Translating it yields CASSASGRWETQYF.

The CDR3 is CASSLEADWNTEAFF. For the CDR3, the DNA is TGTGCCAGCAGCTTGGAAGCGGATTGGAACACTGAAGCTTTCTTT. V gene TRBV5-4 combines with J gene TRBJ1-1, with no clear D. Germline loops: CDR1 SGHNT, CDR2 YYREEE (reference sequence). The V end was cut by 0 bases, the J end by 1 base, with 10 bases between. The CDR3 is made up of 15 amino acids.

V usage is TRBV7-9 and J usage is TRBJ2-1; D is possibly TRBD2 (5 bases). The germline gives CDR1 SEHNR, CDR2 FQNEAQ (reference sequence). Trimming cost V 6 bases and J 7 bases, with 13 bases left between them. The CDR3 spans 13 residues. Written as DNA, the CDR3 is TGTGCCAGCAGACGGGGTGGTGTTAATGAGCAGTTCTTC. It translates to CASRRGGVNEQFF.

The chain uses TRBV5-5 and TRBJ1-4; D might be TRBD1 (5 bases). Germline values: CDR1 SGHKS, CDR2 YYEKEE (reference sequence). CDR3 length: 11 residues. V gave up 9 bases and J gave up 8 bases, with 11 bases separating them. The CDR3 here is CATQRGEKLFF. The CDR3 DNA is TGTGCCACGCAAAGGGGAGAAAAACTGTTTTTT.

The rearrangement uses TRBV29-1 and TRBJ1-2; D unclear. The V gene lost 1 base and the J gene lost 8 bases, with 11 bases spanning the gap. There are 12 residues in the CDR3. The V gene's germline CDR1 is SQVTM and CDR2 ANQGSEA. This CDR3 is CSVEARARGYTF. The CDR3, as DNA: TGCAGCGTTGAAGCAAGGGCCAGAGGCTACACCTTC. Supplemented by reference TRBV29-1 and TRBJ1-2, the full variable domain reads SAVISQKPSRDICQRGTSLTIQCQVDSQVTMMFWYRQQPGQSLTLIATANQGSEATYESGFVIDKFPISRPNLTFSTLTVSNMSPEDSSIYLCSVEARARGYTFGSGTRLTVV.

The V call is TRBV7-9, the J call TRBJ2-1, with 7 bases matching TRBD2. The junction had 5 bases not matched to a gene; V was cut back by 3 bases and J by 9 bases. Germline-derived CDR1 and CDR2 are SEHNR and FQNEAQ (reference sequence). This CDR3 is built from 13 residues. The DNA of the CDR3 is TGTGCCAGCAGCTTCCGCGGGAGTTTTGAGCAGTTCTTC. Translating it yields CASSFRGSFEQFF.

V and J are TRBV6-6 and TRBJ2-1; 7 positions agree with TRBD2. The CDR3 is 16 amino acids. The junction had 10 bases not matched to a gene; V was cut back by 5 bases and J by 3 bases. CDR1 is MNHNY and CDR2 is SVGAGI in the germline V gene (reference sequence). CDR3 nucleotides: TGTGCCAGCAGTACACGGGACGGGACTAACTACAATGAGCAGTTCTTC. Protein sequence: CASSTRDGTNYNEQFF.

The V gene is TRBV19, the J gene TRBJ2-4; D is unresolved. Germline V gene lookup returns CDR1 LNHDA and CDR2 SQIVND (reference sequence). The CDR3 loop spans 14 amino acids. V was clipped by 6 bases and J by 8 bases, with 17 bases between them. CDR3 in DNA: TGTGCCAGTAGCAAGGGTCGCCATCAAGACATTCAGTACTTC. As protein: CASSKGRHQDIQYF.

This chain connects TRBV28 to TRBJ2-7; 7 bases are a match to TRBD2. CDR1 is MDHEN and CDR2 is SYDVKM in the germline V gene. The V gene end was trimmed by 9 bases and the J gene end by 6 bases; junction bases not matched to a gene: 14. This CDR3 spans 14 amino acids. CDR3 sequence reads: CASLERDPPAEQYF. The DNA for the CDR3 is TGTGCCAGTTTAGAGCGGGACCCACCTGCCGAGCAGTACTTC.

The chain has TRBV6-5 and TRBJ1-4; no definite D call. CDR3 length: 16 amino acids. Trimming removed 0 bases from V and 6 bases from J, with 14 bases in between. The V gene's germline CDR1 is MNHEY and CDR2 SVGAGI. The CDR3 sequence is CASSYSQSAFYEKLFF. The CDR3 nucleotides are TGTGCCAGCAGTTACTCTCAGAGTGCCTTTTATGAAAAACTGTTTTTT.

The chain has TRBV7-2 and TRBJ1-2; a weak D match, TRBD1 (6 bases). V dropped 4 bases and J dropped 8 bases, with 11 bases sitting between them. The germline CDR1 and CDR2 sequences are SGHTA and FQGNSA. The length of the CDR3 is 12 residues. The CDR3, as DNA: TGTGCCAGCAGCTGGACAGTTGGCGGCTACACCTTC. Translating it yields CASSWTVGGYTF.

The J gene is TRBJ2-1, the V gene TRBV27, with TRBD2 matching 8 bases. With V trimmed by 5 bases and J by 5 bases, 8 bases remained unmatched. Germline V gives CDR1 MNHEY, CDR2 SMNVEV (reference sequence). There are 15 residues in the CDR3. The CDR3 nucleotides are TGTGCCAGCAGTAGGACGCTAGCGGGCAACAATGAGCAGTTCTTC. Encoded protein: CASSRTLAGNNEQFF.